This TCR beta chain was retrieved from a study of chemoradiotherapy in HPV16-positive cancers. Data came from immunoSEQ multiplex PCR; TCRdb stores just in-frame clones and leaves some out. The profile shows roughly 20,000 clones, roughly 80% of them singletons. Comment on this clone: Its antigen is unidentified.

Repertoires were sampled repeatedly during chemoradiotherapy. Notes on the study in general: Candidate HPV-specific clones and E7-related TCR motifs grew in tumor during treatment.

In germline, CDR1 is KGHSH, CDR2 LQKENI. This CDR3 comprises 13 residues. Trimming took 3 bases from V and 5 from J, leaving 10 bases between them. The chain couples TRBV18 to TRBJ1-1; D call uncertain. The TCR was taken from a human donor with HPV-associated anogenital cancer. Material: blood, obtained from a patient who underwent chemoradiotherapy. CDR3 coding DNA: TGTGCCAGCTCACCCCCAAGTCAAACTGAAGCTTTCTTT. Translating it yields CASSPPSQTEAFF.